Below are 20 T cell receptor beta chains sequenced from a single sample in a study of T cell clonality in common variable immunodeficiency. Overall study results and limits: In common variable immunodeficiency, TCR beta chains reportedly carried fewer deletions and N-nucleotide insertions.

The antigens these receptors bind are not known. Using immunoSEQ multiplex PCR, the repertoire was profiled, and TCRdb retains in-frame clones only, with some absent. The sample is made up of 40,000 to 50,000 clones, none counted only once. Sequencing was carried out using peripheral blood mononuclear cells. These receptors all stem from a human donor with common variable immunodeficiency.

The table lists this clone with a few counts. Coverage ceases 3 residues before the CDR3 finishes, and the germline J gene fills in the end. The chain joins TRBV30 to TRBJ1-6, with D perhaps matching TRBD1 (6 bases). The germline CDR1 and CDR2 sequences are GTSNPN and SVGIG (reference sequence). The CDR3 is made up of 17 amino acids. Trimming stripped 3 bases from V and 5 bases from J, with 20 bases between. CDR3 sequence reads: CAWSEKLSTGNNSPLHF. The sequenced part of the CDR3 DNA is TGTGCCTGGAGCGAAAAACTCAGCACAGGGAATAATTCACCC.

Note on this clone: The CDR3 end falls 3 residues outside the read, so it is completed with the germline J gene. The V gene is TRBV2, the J gene TRBJ1-5, with 8 bases lining up with TRBD1. This CDR3 spans 13 amino acids. V shed 4 bases and J 4 bases; nucleotides not matched to a gene: 0. Germline V gene data show CDR1 as SNHLY and CDR2 as FYNNEI. The CDR3 reads CASSGTGNQPQHF. Incomplete CDR3 DNA: TGTGCCAGCAGTGGGACAGGGAATCAGCCC.

This clone was found many times. This CDR3 reads CAWSAGTSGYNEQFF. The CDR3 DNA, read in part, is TGTGCCTGGAGTGCGGGGACTAGCGGGTACAATGAG. V and J are TRBV30 and TRBJ2-1, with 12 bases that match TRBD2. The CDR3 end is not reached by the read, which stops 3 residues before it; the germline J gene fills it in. The CDR3 is made up of 15 amino acids. V was clipped by 1 base and J by 4 bases; unmatched bases: 2. Looked up from germline, CDR1 is GTSNPN and CDR2 is SVGIG (reference sequence).

This clone was counted only a few times. The read falls 3 residues short of the CDR3 end, and the missing part is taken from the germline J gene. V gene TRBV16 combines with J gene TRBJ1-1; the D gene is possibly TRBD1 (6 bases). Trimming shortened V by 1 base and J by 4 bases, and 13 bases separated the two germline ends. Germline lookup yields CDR1 KGHSY and CDR2 FQNENV. The CDR3 contains 15 residues. The CDR3: CASSQLRAGATEAFF. The CDR3 DNA, read in part, is TGTGCCAGCAGCCAATTGAGGGCGGGGGCCACTGAA.

A note on this clone: Read coverage stops 3 residues before the CDR3 terminus; the germline J gene supplies the remainder. The chain is built from TRBV19 and TRBJ2-7; tentative D call: TRBD1 (6 bases). Germline V gene lookup returns CDR1 LNHDA and CDR2 SQIVND (reference sequence). The CDR3 loop spans 14 amino acids. Trimming left V 3 bases short and J 6 bases short, with 15 bases between. CDR3 sequence reads: CASSMRGTEGEQYF. Partial CDR3 DNA: TGTGCCAGTAGTATGAGGGGGACCGAGGGCGAG.

There are a few counts of this clone. The read is 3 residues too short to cover the CDR3 end, so that end is filled in from the germline J gene. The chain employs TRBV30 and TRBJ1-6; D not certain. V lost 8 bases and J 3 bases, leaving 14 bases between the germline ends. CDR1 and CDR2 (germline): GTSNPN, SVGIG (reference sequence). This CDR3 has 14 residues. The CDR3 loop is CAATTGDYNSPLHF. The sequenced CDR3 bases are TGTGCCGCTACAACCGGGGACTATAATTCACCC.

This clone was counted between two and nine times. Read sequence stops 3 residues before the CDR3 end, and the germline J gene provides the missing end. The chain couples TRBV19 to TRBJ1-5; D call uncertain. This CDR3 contains 15 residues. Per germline, CDR1 LNHDA and CDR2 SQIVND (reference sequence). Trimming removed 5 bases at V and 7 bases at J, with 18 bases between. CDR3 protein: CASSFSPQIGQPQHF. Partial CDR3 DNA: TGTGCCAGTAGTTTTTCCCCTCAAATCGGGCAGCCC.

This clone has a count of ten or more. The CDR3 goes on 3 residues after the read ends, and that part is filled in from the germline J gene. The gene calls are TRBV30 and TRBJ2-3; possible D gene TRBD2, 5 bases. The CDR3 covers 13 residues. Germline loops: CDR1 GTSNPN, CDR2 SVGIG (reference sequence). The V end was cut by 2 bases, the J end by 6 bases, with 12 bases between. The sequenced part of the CDR3 DNA is TGTGCCTGGAGTTACCAGCGGCCGGATACG. Translated: CAWSYQRPDT. The entire CDR3 protein reads CAWSYQRPDTQYF.

This clone was detected ten times or more. The read falls 3 residues short of the CDR3 end, and the missing part is taken from the germline J gene. This chain joins TRBV7-2 and TRBJ2-2; 10 nucleotides align to TRBD2. The CDR3 consists of 14 residues. Germline values: CDR1 SGHTA, CDR2 FQGNSA. Trimming cost V 8 bases and J 7 bases; bases outside gene matches: 7. CDR3: CASGRAGGYGELFF. The sequenced CDR3 bases are TGTGCCAGCGGAAGAGCGGGAGGGTACGGGGAG.

About this clone: The observed sequence ends 3 residues before the CDR3 terminus, with the missing tail filled in from the germline J gene. V usage is TRBV7-8 and J usage is TRBJ2-4; D gene ambiguous. The V and J ends lost 3 bases and 0 bases respectively, with 12 bases between them. Germline V gene lookup returns CDR1 SGHVS and CDR2 FQNEAQ. This CDR3 region has 16 residues. The CDR3: CASSFGRVLAKNIQYF. The covered CDR3 bases are TGTGCCAGCAGCTTTGGCCGGGTACTAGCCAAAAACATT.

A note on this clone: From the germline J gene comes the end of the CDR3, since the read stops 3 residues before it. The chain links TRBV30 to TRBJ1-4; the D is unclear. Germline V CDR1 and CDR2: GTSNPN, SVGIG (reference sequence). V was shortened by 2 bases and J by 5 bases, with 3 bases between the two germline ends. The CDR3 has 11 amino acids. CDR3 sequence: CAWSSNEKLFF. The part of the CDR3 DNA that was read is TGTGCCTGGAGTTCGAATGAAAAA. The variable domain in full, with the rest retrieved from reference TRBV30 and TRBJ1-4, is SQTIHQWPATLVQPVGSPLSLECTVEGTSNPNLYWYRQAAGRGLQLLFYSVGIGQISSEVPQNLSASRPQDRQFILSSKKLLLSDSGFYLCAWSSNEKLFFGSGTQLSVL.

At least ten counts were recorded for this clone. The read gets to within 3 residues of the CDR3 end, and the germline J gene fills in the rest. This sequence joins TRBV5-6 and TRBJ2-7, with 10 bases lining up with TRBD1. This CDR3 is 15 amino acids long. V dropped 3 bases and J dropped 3; count of bases not matched to a gene: 6. Germline V gives CDR1 SGHDT, CDR2 YYEEEE. The CDR3 DNA, read in part, is TGTGCCAGCAGCTCCGGGGACAGGGGACACTACGAG. Encoded protein: CASSSGDRGHYE. The whole CDR3 reads CASSSGDRGHYEQYF.

This clone was found many times. Sequencing ends 3 residues short of the CDR3 end; the germline J gene provides the rest. The chain uses TRBV7-2 and TRBJ1-6; D ambiguous. The CDR3 consists of 13 residues. CDR1 and CDR2 (germline): SGHTA, FQGNSA. Trimming cost V 2 bases and J 6 bases, with 5 bases left between them. The CDR3 here is CASSLPVNSPLHF. CDR3 bases read: TGTGCCAGCAGCTTACCAGTTAATTCACCC.

This clone appeared a few times. Read coverage stops 3 residues before the CDR3 terminus; the germline J gene supplies the remainder. The chain joins TRBV2 to TRBJ1-4, with TRBD1 as a possible D gene (5 bases). This CDR3 is built from 13 residues. Germline CDR1 SNHLY, CDR2 FYNNEI. The V end was cut by 7 bases, the J end by 5 bases, with 11 bases between. The DNA read from the CDR3 is TGTGCCAGCAAGCAGGGTCGGAATGAAAAA. It encodes CASKQGRNEK. The whole CDR3 is CASKQGRNEKLFF.

This clone turned up a few times. The read falls 3 residues short of the CDR3 end, and the missing part is taken from the germline J gene. The rearrangement links TRBV19 to TRBJ2-3, with D perhaps matching TRBD1 (8 bases). The CDR3 has 14 amino acids. V lost 11 bases and J 2 bases, leaving 17 bases between the germline ends. The germline V gene encodes CDR1 LNHDA and CDR2 SQIVND (reference sequence). The DNA read from the CDR3 is TGTGCCGTTAAACAGGGGGGGGTCACAGATACG. It is translated as CAVKQGGVTDT. In full, the CDR3 is CAVKQGGVTDTQYF.

In this sample, this clone turned up many times. The missing CDR3 end, 3 residues past where the read stops, is filled in from the germline J gene. The chain joins TRBV20-1 to TRBJ1-5; D uncertain. CDR3 size: 14 residues. V was clipped by 0 bases and J by 3 bases, with 9 bases between them. Germline CDR1 DFQATT, CDR2 SNEGSKA (reference sequence). Incomplete CDR3 DNA: TGCAGTGCTAGAGATGCAGGACTCAATCAGCCC. This gives the protein CSARDAGLNQP. The whole CDR3 reads CSARDAGLNQPQHF.

This clone came up many times. The sequence runs out 3 residues before the end of the CDR3; the remainder is reconstructed from the germline J gene. J is TRBJ2-7 and V is TRBV7-2; D is possibly TRBD1 (6 bases). CDR3 length: 14 amino acids. The V gene's germline CDR1 is SGHTA and CDR2 FQGNSA. The germline V and J ends were trimmed by 3 bases and 3 bases, with 12 bases remaining between them. The DNA read from the CDR3 is TGTGCCAGCAGCTTGGGTGAACAGGGCTACGAG. Amino acid sequence: CASSLGEQGYE. The full CDR3 sequence reads CASSLGEQGYEQYF.

This clone was observed at least ten times. The CDR3 end falls 3 residues outside the read, so it is completed with the germline J gene. This chain joins TRBV20-1 and TRBJ2-1; TRBD2 is a possible D gene (6 bases). The V gene lost 3 bases and the J gene lost 5 bases, with 17 bases spanning the gap. The CDR3 spans 15 residues. In germline, CDR1 is DFQATT, CDR2 SNEGSKA (reference sequence). The sequenced part of the CDR3 DNA is TGCAGTGCTAGGGGAGGACTCTCCCCCCACAATGAG. Protein sequence: CSARGGLSPHNE. In full, the CDR3 is CSARGGLSPHNEQFF.

This clone was observed at least ten times. From the germline J gene comes the end of the CDR3, since the read stops 3 residues before it. The V call is TRBV6-2 or TRBV6-3, the J call TRBJ2-3; 12 bases fit TRBD2. The CDR3 extends over 16 amino acids. Looked up from germline, CDR1 is MNHEY and CDR2 is SVGEGT. The sequenced CDR3 bases are TGTGCCAGCAGGGATACCCTAGCGGGAGGGCGAAGCACG. This gives the protein CASRDTLAGGRST. The entire CDR3 sequence reads CASRDTLAGGRSTQYF.

This clone was observed at least ten times. The CDR3 end is not reached by the read, which stops 3 residues before it; the germline J gene fills it in. The chain joins TRBV20-1 to TRBJ1-1, with D perhaps matching TRBD1 (6 bases). CDR3 length: 12 amino acids. V shed 5 bases and J shed 4 bases, with 11 bases lying between them. From germline, CDR1 is DFQATT and CDR2 SNEGSKA (reference sequence). Incomplete CDR3 DNA: TGCAGTGCTGGTGACAGGTCCACTGAA. It is translated as CSAGDRSTE. The complete CDR3 sequence is CSAGDRSTEAFF.